The source of this TCR beta chain is a study of cytomegalovirus exposure and HLA in healthy donors. Study-level points and caveats: Within a later analysis, the majority of CMV-associated TCR beta chains appeared HLA-restricted. Sequencing probably produced one cluster of sequence variants that were highly shared. In a later analysis, TCR association rates varied by HLA locus: DRB1 most, HLA-C fewest.

The PCR ran on 60 Vbeta and 13 Jbeta primers. TCRdb keeps only in-frame clones here, not all; method: immunoSEQ multiplex PCR. The listing records around 160,000 clones. This CDR3 is built from 14 residues. V was trimmed by 3 bases and J by 5 bases, leaving 10 bases between them. Germline lookup yields CDR1 LNHDA and CDR2 SQIVND (reference sequence). Details on this clone: Its matching antigen is unknown.

Donors consisted of healthy bone marrow donors. The chain carries TRBV19 and TRBJ2-2; D is ambiguous. The source of this sequence is a woman between 50 and 59 years old in good health and CMV-seronegative. The sequencing input was PBMCs. The CDR3 spells CASSIGAGTGELFF. CDR3 nucleotides: TGTGCCAGTAGTATTGGAGCTGGGACCGGGGAGCTGTTTTTT.